This T cell receptor beta chain emerged from a study of OX40 agonist ivuxolimab in advanced cancers. Overall study context: Dose-escalation patients suffered from hepatocellular carcinoma, melanoma, renal cell or head and neck cancer.

Remarks on this clone: Its antigen remains unknown.

Notes on the study in general: CD8+ T cells (on average) carried more expanded clones than CD4+ T cells.

The assay was immunoSEQ multiplex PCR, and TCRdb's table has in-frame clones only and misses some. The table records about 79,000 clones, approximately 85% of them present only once. The sequencing used CD4+ or CD8+ T cells sorted from blood, collected in a trial of the OX40 agonist ivuxolimab. The source of this sequence is an adult with an advanced solid tumor such as melanoma, head and neck, liver or kidney cancer.

CDR3 DNA sequence: TGTGCCAGCAGCCAACCGGACTACTACAATGAGCAGTTCTTC. Its protein is CASSQPDYYNEQFF. The V call is TRBV14, the J call TRBJ2-1; a possible D gene is TRBD2 (6 bases). The CDR3 covers 14 residues. V shed 2 bases and J shed 3 bases, with 8 bases lying between them. Germline-derived CDR1 and CDR2 are SGHDN and FVKESK.